This note documents a single T cell receptor (beta chain) sequence. Its antigen is unidentified. An end of the junction does not agree with germline; a read error may underlie this. From germline, CDR1 is SSHAT and CDR2 FNYEAQ (reference sequence). The length of the CDR3 is 14 residues. The record originates from a study of response to subunit inactivated influenza vaccine. From the RT-PCR reads, TCRdb called clonotypes with MiXCR, one entry per CDR3 protein. Seen here are approximately 290,000 distinct CDR3 sequences, 20% to 25% observed once, and the top ten hold about a tenth. Whole-study results and caveats: With each seasonal influenza vaccination, the authors suggested, few new T cells are recruited.

The chain uses TRBV7-7 and TRBJ2-3, with TRBD2 matching over 7 bases. The sample in question was PBMCs from blood, obtained 21 months after vaccination. This TCR was sampled from a man aged 50-75 years who received an inactivated influenza vaccine. The CDR3 DNA follows: TGTGCTAGCAGCTTAGGTGGGAGGGAAGATACGCAGTATTTT. Translated, it gives CASSLGGREDTQYF.